The 16 T cell receptor beta chains in this list originate from one sample, sequenced in a study of T cells after somatic rescue of genetic block. Assay: immunoSEQ multiplex PCR; the TCRdb copy retains only in-frame clones and omits some. The sample has roughly 120,000 clones; 75% to 95% are singletons. Input material: peripheral blood mononuclear cells (PBMCs). These receptors were obtained from a woman in her late teens or twenties.

As to this clone: Other DNA sequences from this sample encode an identical CDR3 as well. The chain links TRBV7-2 to TRBJ2-1; unclear D gene. Germline CDR1 reads SGHTA; CDR2 reads FQGNSA. V gave up 2 bases and J gave up 7 bases, with 6 bases separating them. The CDR3 runs 12 residues. The DNA for the CDR3 is TGTGCCAGCAGCTTAAGAGAAAATGAGCAGTTCTTC. Translation gives CASSLRENEQFF.

This clone turned up a few times. The J gene is TRBJ1-1, the V gene TRBV11-1; D is possibly TRBD1 (5 bases). The CDR3 is made up of 13 amino acids. The V gene's germline CDR1 is SGHAT and CDR2 FQDESV (reference sequence). Trimming took 5 bases from V and 5 from J, leaving 12 bases between them. The chain's CDR3 is CASSPGLGTEAFF. The CDR3 DNA is TGTGCCAGCAGCCCGGGGCTAGGAACTGAAGCTTTCTTT.

The chain links TRBV10-3 to TRBJ1-5, with 7 bases that match TRBD1. This CDR3 has 13 amino acids. V was clipped by 5 bases and J by 7 bases; unmatched bases: 5. CDR1 ENHRY and CDR2 SYGVKD come from the germline V gene. The CDR3 region has the DNA TGTGCCATCAGTACAGACAGGGACCAGCCCCAGCATTTT. Protein product: CAISTDRDQPQHF.

The rearrangement joins TRBV28 to TRBJ1-1; 9 positions match TRBD1. Per the germline V gene, CDR1 is MDHEN and CDR2 is SYDVKM. This CDR3 comprises 13 residues. With 4 bases clipped from V and 5 bases from J, the junction kept 2 bases outside the gene matches. The CDR3 sequence is CASSSGQGTEAFF. As DNA, the CDR3 is TGTGCCAGCAGTTCTGGACAGGGGACTGAAGCTTTCTTT.

The chain carries TRBV5-1 and TRBJ1-4, with D unclear. This CDR3 region has 18 residues. The V and J ends lost 4 bases and 4 bases respectively, with 23 bases between them. Germline CDR1 and CDR2: SGHRS and YFSETQ. CDR3 protein: CASSRTISGDTINEKLFF. CDR3 DNA sequence: TGCGCCAGCAGCCGCACAATCTCCGGAGACACAATTAATGAAAAACTGTTTTTT.

CDR3 in amino acids: CASSSPTDRPWSEQYF. Here the CDR3 DNA reads TGTGCCAGCAGTTCACCTACGGACAGACCCTGGAGCGAGCAGTACTTC. V is TRBV6-5 and J is TRBJ2-7; a possible D gene is TRBD1 (6 bases). The length of the CDR3 is 16 residues. CDR1 is MNHEY and CDR2 is SVGAGI in the germline V gene. V was pared by 4 bases and J by 6 bases, with 22 bases between.

This clone appeared a single time. The CDR3 DNA is TGTGCCAGCAGCCCGACGAACCCGGGCTACAATGAGCAGTTCTTC. Its protein product is CASSPTNPGYNEQFF. J is TRBJ2-1 and V is TRBV5-4; no firm D call. The CDR3 has 15 residues. From germline, CDR1 is SGHNT and CDR2 YYREEE (reference sequence). V was clipped by 4 bases and J by 3 bases, with 14 bases between them.

The chain links TRBV11-3 to TRBJ1-3; D not resolved. The CDR3 loop spans 16 amino acids. Per germline, CDR1 SGHNT and CDR2 YENEEA. The V and J ends lost 5 bases and 0 bases respectively, with 14 bases between them. The CDR3 is CASSPIASFSGNTIYF. CDR3 nucleotide sequence: TGTGCCAGCAGCCCGATAGCAAGTTTCTCTGGAAACACCATATATTTT.

This clone showed up just once. The V call is TRBV7-3, the J call TRBJ1-1; D ambiguous. Germline CDR1 SGHTA, CDR2 FQGTGA. V gave up 0 bases and J gave up 5 bases, with 7 bases separating them. The CDR3 has 13 amino acids. CDR3 nucleotides: TGTGCCAGCAGCTTAACAGGGTTAACTGAAGCTTTCTTT. This gives the protein CASSLTGLTEAFF.

The V call is TRBV19, the J call TRBJ1-2; unclear D gene. With 6 bases removed from V and 0 bases from J, the gap between germline ends came to 11 bases. This CDR3 comprises 14 residues. Germline CDR1 LNHDA, CDR2 SQIVND (reference sequence). The CDR3 sequence: CASRLSATNYGYTF. CDR3 sequence (DNA): TGTGCCAGTAGACTTTCAGCGACTAACTATGGCTACACCTTC.

This sequence joins TRBV19 and TRBJ1-2; a possible D gene is TRBD1 (6 bases). With 3 bases removed from V and 2 bases from J, the gap between germline ends came to 10 bases. The CDR3 consists of 14 residues. Per the germline V gene, CDR1 is LNHDA and CDR2 is SQIVND (reference sequence). The CDR3: CASSILGANYGYTF. The CDR3 bases are TGTGCCAGTAGTATTCTGGGGGCGAACTATGGCTACACCTTC.

V is TRBV11-1 and J is TRBJ2-7; 7 positions agree with TRBD2. The CDR3 is made up of 14 amino acids. V lost 7 bases to trimming and J lost 2 bases; unmatched junction nucleotides: 8. Looked up from germline, CDR1 is SGHAT and CDR2 is FQDESV (reference sequence). CDR3 protein: CASTLAGGTYEQYF. Written as DNA, the CDR3 is TGTGCCAGCACTTTAGCGGGCGGTACCTACGAGCAGTACTTC.

The J gene is TRBJ2-5, the V gene TRBV19; TRBD1 is a possible D gene (5 bases). V lost 5 bases and J 5 bases, leaving 9 bases between the germline ends. There are 12 residues in the CDR3. CDR1 LNHDA and CDR2 SQIVND come from the germline V gene (reference sequence). The CDR3 spells CASSASGETQYF. In DNA, the CDR3 is TGTGCCAGTAGTGCTTCAGGGGAGACCCAGTACTTC.

The J gene is TRBJ2-1, the V gene TRBV27, with D possibly TRBD2 on 7 matching bases. Germline V gene lookup returns CDR1 MNHEY and CDR2 SMNVEV (reference sequence). Trimming removed 7 bases at V and 9 bases at J, with 19 bases between. CDR3 length: 14 residues. The CDR3 nucleotides read TGTGCCAGCAAGGGGGAGGGGAGGCTTGTTGAGCAGTTCTTC. The encoded protein is CASKGEGRLVEQFF.

The J gene is TRBJ2-1, the V gene TRBV10-3; D might be TRBD1 (6 bases). Germline assignment: CDR1 ENHRY and CDR2 SYGVKD. Trimming pared 6 bases from V and 0 bases from J, leaving 12 bases between. The CDR3 consists of 15 residues. CDR3 coding DNA: TGTGCCATCAGCGCAGGGGTCGGCTCCTACAATGAGCAGTTCTTC. This codes for CAISAGVGSYNEQFF.

The J gene is TRBJ2-5, the V gene TRBV6-5; D perhaps matches TRBD2 (6 bases). The length of the CDR3 is 12 residues. Germline V lookup: CDR1 MNHEY, CDR2 SVGAGI. With 8 bases removed from V and 3 bases from J, the gap between germline ends came to 10 bases. CDR3 coding DNA: TGTGCCAGCGGAGGGTGGGAAGAGACCCAGTACTTC. This gives the protein CASGGWEETQYF.